Described below is a single TCR beta chain sequence and its context. The source of the sample is a study of T-cell reconstitution after alpha-beta-depleted transplantation in children. The CDR3 runs to 13 residues. The V gene's germline CDR1 is SGHNT and CDR2 YYREEE (reference sequence). Trimming shortened V by 4 bases and J by 4 bases, and 11 bases separated the two germline ends. The TCRbeta library was prepared with unique molecular identifiers. TCRdb re-derived calls from the PCR reads in MiXCR, one entry per CDR3 protein. There are hundreds of thousands of distinct CDR3 sequences in the sample; about 31% occur only once, and around 2.3% lies in the top ten.

The sequencing here drew on PBMCs from the stem cell graft donor, taken from the stem cell graft. The J gene is TRBJ2-5, the V gene TRBV5-4; no clear D gene. The receptor was derived from a human donor who donated a stem cell graft to a child with aplastic anemia. The CDR3: CASSHRVRETQYF. CDR3 DNA sequence: TGTGCCAGCAGCCATCGAGTAAGAGAGACCCAGTACTTC.